Listed here is a single T cell receptor beta chain. Its specificity is unknown. The data stem from a study of cytomegalovirus exposure and HLA in healthy donors. The study ran its PCR with 60 Vbeta and 13 Jbeta primers. Data came from immunoSEQ multiplex PCR; TCRdb stores just in-frame clones and leaves some out. The sample records roughly 170,000 clones, about 80% being singletons. V was pared by 1 base and J by 1 base, with 7 bases between. Germline V gene lookup returns CDR1 LNHNV and CDR2 YYDKDF (reference sequence). CDR3 length equals 15 residues. Findings of the study overall: Using a false discovery rate of 0.05, a later analysis showed that 16,951 TCR beta sequences were associated with HLA alleles. Rarity characterized most TCR sequences, yet some public TCRs appeared in many donors. It was shown in a later analysis that HLA-associated TCR beta chains were more clonally expanded than other, equally common chains.

This sequence was found in a man aged 25 to 40 in good health and CMV-seronegative. This chain joins TRBV15 and TRBJ2-2; no clear D gene. Sequencing used PBMCs. The DNA of the CDR3 is TGTGCCACCAGCAGAGCGGCAGGGAACACCGGGGAGCTGTTTTTT. Its translation: CATSRAAGNTGELFF.